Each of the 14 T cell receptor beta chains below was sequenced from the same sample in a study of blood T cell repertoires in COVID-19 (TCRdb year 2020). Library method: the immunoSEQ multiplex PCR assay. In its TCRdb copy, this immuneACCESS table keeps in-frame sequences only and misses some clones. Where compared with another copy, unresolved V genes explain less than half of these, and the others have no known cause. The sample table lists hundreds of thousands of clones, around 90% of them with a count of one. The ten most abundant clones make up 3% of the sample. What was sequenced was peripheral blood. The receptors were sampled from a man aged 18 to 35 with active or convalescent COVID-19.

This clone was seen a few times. The CDR3 DNA reads TGTGCCAGCAGTGATCTTAGCGGCGGTCATCATGAGCAGTTCTTC. Residues: CASSDLSGGHHEQFF. This chain links TRBV6-2 or TRBV6-3 with TRBJ2-1; TRBD2 might be the D (6 bases). Trimming shortened V by 5 bases and J by 8 bases, and 19 bases separated the two germline ends. The germline V gene has CDR1 MNHEY and CDR2 SVGEGT. This CDR3 comprises 15 residues.

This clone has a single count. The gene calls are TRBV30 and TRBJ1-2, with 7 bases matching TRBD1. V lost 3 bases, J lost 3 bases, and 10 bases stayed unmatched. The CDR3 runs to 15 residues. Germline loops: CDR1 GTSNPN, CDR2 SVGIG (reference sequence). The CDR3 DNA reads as TGTGCCTGGAGGTTAGACAGGGCTGAGGACTATGGCTACACCTTC. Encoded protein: CAWRLDRAEDYGYTF. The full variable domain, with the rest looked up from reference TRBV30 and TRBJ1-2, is SQTIHQWPATLVQPVGSPLSLECTVEGTSNPNLYWYRQAAGRGLQLLFYSVGIGQISSEVPQNLSASRPQDRQFILSSKKLLLSDSGFYLCAWRLDRAEDYGYTFGSGTRLTVV.

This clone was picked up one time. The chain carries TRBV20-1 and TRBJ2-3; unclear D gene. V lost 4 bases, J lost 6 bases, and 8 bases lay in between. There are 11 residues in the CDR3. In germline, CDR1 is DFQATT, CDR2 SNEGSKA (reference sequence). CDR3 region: CSATNEDTQYF. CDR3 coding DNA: TGCAGTGCTACTAACGAGGATACGCAGTATTTT.

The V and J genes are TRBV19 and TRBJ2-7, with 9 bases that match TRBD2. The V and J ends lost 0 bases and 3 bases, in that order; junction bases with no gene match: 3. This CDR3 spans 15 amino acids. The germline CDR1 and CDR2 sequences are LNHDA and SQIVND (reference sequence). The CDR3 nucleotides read TGTGCCAGTAGTATAGACCAGCGGGGGGTCTACGAGCAGTACTTC. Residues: CASSIDQRGVYEQYF.

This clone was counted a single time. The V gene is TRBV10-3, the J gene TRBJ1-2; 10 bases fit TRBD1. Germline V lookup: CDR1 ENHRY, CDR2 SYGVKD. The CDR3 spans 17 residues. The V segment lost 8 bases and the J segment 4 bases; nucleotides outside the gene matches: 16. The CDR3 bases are TGTGCCATCCGGTGGAGCGACAGGGGGCGACAGGTCTATGGCTACACCTTC. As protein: CAIRWSDRGRQVYGYTF.

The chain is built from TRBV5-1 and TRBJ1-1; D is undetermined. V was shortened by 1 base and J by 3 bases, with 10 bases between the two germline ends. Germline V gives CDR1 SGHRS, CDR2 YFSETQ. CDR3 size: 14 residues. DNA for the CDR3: TGCGCCAGCAGCTTGAGCCCCGCGGACACTGAAGCTTTCTTT. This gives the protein CASSLSPADTEAFF. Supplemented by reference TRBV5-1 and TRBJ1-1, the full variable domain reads KAGVTQTPRYLIKTRGQQVTLSCSPISGHRSVSWYQQTPGQGLQFLFEYFSETQRNKGNFPGRFSGRQFSNSRSEMNVSTLELGDSALYLCASSLSPADTEAFFGQGTRLTVV.

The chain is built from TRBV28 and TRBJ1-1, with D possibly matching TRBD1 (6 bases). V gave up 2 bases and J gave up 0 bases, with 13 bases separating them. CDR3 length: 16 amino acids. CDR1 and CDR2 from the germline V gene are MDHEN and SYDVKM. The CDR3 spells CASSLRDMIVNTEAFF. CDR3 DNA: TGTGCCAGCAGTTTAAGGGACATGATAGTGAACACTGAAGCTTTCTTT. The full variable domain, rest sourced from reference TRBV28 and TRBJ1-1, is DVKVTQSSRYLVKRTGEKVFLECVQDMDHENMFWYRQDPGLGLRLIYFSYDVKMKEKGDIPEGYSVSREKKERFSLILESASTNQTSMYLCASSLRDMIVNTEAFFGQGTRLTVV.

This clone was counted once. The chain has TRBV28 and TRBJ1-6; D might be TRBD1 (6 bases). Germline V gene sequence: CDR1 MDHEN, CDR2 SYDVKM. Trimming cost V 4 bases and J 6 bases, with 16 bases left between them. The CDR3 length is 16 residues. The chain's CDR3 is CASSYRQGIGNSPLHF. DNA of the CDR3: TGTGCCAGCAGTTATAGGCAGGGGATAGGTAATTCACCCCTCCACTTT. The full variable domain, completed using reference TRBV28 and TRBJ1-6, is DVKVTQSSRYLVKRTGEKVFLECVQDMDHENMFWYRQDPGLGLRLIYFSYDVKMKEKGDIPEGYSVSREKKERFSLILESASTNQTSMYLCASSYRQGIGNSPLHFGNGTRLTVT.

The CDR3 region is CASSPRGPDTQYF. The CDR3 nucleotides are TGTGCCAGCAGCCCGCGGGGCCCAGATACGCAGTATTTT. J is TRBJ2-3 and V is TRBV7-9; D possibly corresponds to TRBD2 (6 bases). With 5 bases removed from V and 4 bases from J, the gap between germline ends came to 10 bases. CDR3 length: 13 residues. CDR1 is SEHNR, CDR2 FQNEAQ, per germline (reference sequence).

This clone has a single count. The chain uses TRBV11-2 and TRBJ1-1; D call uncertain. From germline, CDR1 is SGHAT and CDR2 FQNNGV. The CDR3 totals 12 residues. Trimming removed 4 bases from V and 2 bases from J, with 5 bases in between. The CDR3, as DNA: TGTGCCAGCAGCTACGGTAACACTGAAGCTTTCTTT. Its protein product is CASSYGNTEAFF.

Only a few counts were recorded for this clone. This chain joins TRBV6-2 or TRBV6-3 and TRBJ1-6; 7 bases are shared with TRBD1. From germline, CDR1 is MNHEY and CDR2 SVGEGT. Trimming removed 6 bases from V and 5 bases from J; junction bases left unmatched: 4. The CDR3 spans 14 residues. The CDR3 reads CASSPGTDNSPLHF. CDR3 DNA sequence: TGTGCCAGCAGCCCCGGGACAGATAATTCACCCCTCCACTTT.

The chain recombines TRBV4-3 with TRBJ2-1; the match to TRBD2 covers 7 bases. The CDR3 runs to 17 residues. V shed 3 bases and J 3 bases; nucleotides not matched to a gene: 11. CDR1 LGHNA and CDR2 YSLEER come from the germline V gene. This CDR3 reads CASSQDIMGDYYNEQFF. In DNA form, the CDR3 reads TGCGCCAGCAGCCAGGATATTATGGGGGACTACTACAATGAGCAGTTCTTC.

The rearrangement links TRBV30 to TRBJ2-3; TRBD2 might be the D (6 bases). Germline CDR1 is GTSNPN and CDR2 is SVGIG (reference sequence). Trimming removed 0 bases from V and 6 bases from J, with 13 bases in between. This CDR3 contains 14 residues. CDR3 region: CAWSVGAGGDTQYF. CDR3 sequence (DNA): TGTGCCTGGAGTGTCGGAGCGGGTGGGGATACGCAGTATTTT. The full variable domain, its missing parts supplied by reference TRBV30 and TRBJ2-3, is SQTIHQWPATLVQPVGSPLSLECTVEGTSNPNLYWYRQAAGRGLQLLFYSVGIGQISSEVPQNLSASRPQDRQFILSSKKLLLSDSGFYLCAWSVGAGGDTQYFGPGTRLTVL.

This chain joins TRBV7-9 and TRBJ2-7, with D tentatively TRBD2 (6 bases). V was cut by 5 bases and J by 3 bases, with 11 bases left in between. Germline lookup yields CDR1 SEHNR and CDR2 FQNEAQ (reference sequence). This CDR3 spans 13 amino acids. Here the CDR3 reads CASSPRGYYEQYF. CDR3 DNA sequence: TGTGCCAGCAGCCCCCGGGGGTACTACGAGCAGTACTTC.